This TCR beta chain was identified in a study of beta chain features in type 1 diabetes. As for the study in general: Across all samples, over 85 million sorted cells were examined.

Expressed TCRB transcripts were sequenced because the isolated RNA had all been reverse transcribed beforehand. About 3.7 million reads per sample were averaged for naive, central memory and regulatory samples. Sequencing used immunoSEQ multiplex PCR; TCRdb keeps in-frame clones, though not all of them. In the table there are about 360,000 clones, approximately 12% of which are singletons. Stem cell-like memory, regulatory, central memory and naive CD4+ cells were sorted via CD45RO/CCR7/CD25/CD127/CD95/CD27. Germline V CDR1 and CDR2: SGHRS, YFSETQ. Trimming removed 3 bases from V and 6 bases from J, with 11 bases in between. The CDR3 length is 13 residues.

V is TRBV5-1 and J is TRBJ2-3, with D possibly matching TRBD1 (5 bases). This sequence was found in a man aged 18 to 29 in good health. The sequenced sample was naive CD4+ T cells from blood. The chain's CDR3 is CASSSTVGDTQYF. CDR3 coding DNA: TGCGCCAGCAGCTCGACAGTGGGGGATACGCAGTATTTT.